This TCR beta chain was obtained from a study of blood T cell repertoires in COVID-19. Across the study: T cells, B-cell-depleted T cells, or PBMCs provided the cDNA or gDNA that served as material.

In the source study's methods: Nucleated cell counts were estimated from reference gene primer amplification. Produced via immunoSEQ multiplex PCR; TCRdb's table is partial and in-frame only. The V and J calls and clone size were taken over from that table, and D and trimming were inferred from the DNA. The sample lists around 23,000 clones, more than 85% occurring once. The V gene's germline CDR1 is SGHNT and CDR2 YENEEA. Trimming left V 1 base short and J 0 bases short, with 16 bases between. This CDR3 region has 18 residues. The sequenced material came from peripheral blood. This receptor was obtained from a man in his sixties or seventies with active COVID-19. The rearrangement uses TRBV11-3 and TRBJ2-1; TRBD2 is a possible D gene (6 bases). DNA of the CDR3: TGTGCCAGCAGCTTAGTGGGAGGACCTCCGGGCTCCTACAATGAGCAGTTCTTC. Encoded protein: CASSLVGGPPGSYNEQFF.